These T cell receptor beta chains were read from a single sample in a study of blood T cell repertoires in COVID-19. Method: immunoSEQ multiplex PCR; TCRdb's copy keeps in-frame clones and lacks some. The data show some 190,000 clones, with 70% to 90% seen just once and approximately 4.5% held by the top ten. Sequences were obtained from peripheral blood. All receptors derive from a human donor in a cohort sampled during active COVID-19. CDR3s leave out the opening cysteine and the closing phenylalanine or tryptophan. A D gene is named only where the DNA matches it firmly. Only some rows state a clone size, as once, few, many or a class for expanded clones.

v_call	d_call	j_call	clone_size	cdr3_aa
TRBV5-6	TRBD1	TRBJ2-1	NA	ASSPVGDRGLYGQF
TRBV5-1	NA	TRBJ1-2	once	ASGDFLGYT
TRBV23-1	NA	TRBJ2-3	NA	ASSQPGGPGGAADTQY
TRBV5-1	TRBD2	TRBJ2-7	NA	ASSLVGREDYEQY
TRBV19	TRBD1	TRBJ1-6	NA	ASSMASNRGNSPLH
TRBV27	NA	TRBJ2-5	NA	ASRRTGTKETQY
TRBV27	TRBD2	TRBJ2-5	few	ASSSGRRETQY
TRBV4-2	NA	TRBJ1-2	NA	ASSLTQSESYGYT
TRBV19	TRBD1	TRBJ1-2	NA	ASSQDRNYGYT
TRBV2	TRBD1	TRBJ1-5	once	ASSELGTGGQPQH
TRBV5-1	TRBD2	TRBJ2-2	NA	ASSWGLADTGELF
TRBV9	NA	TRBJ1-3	NA	ASSVVGDSGNTIY
TRBV9	TRBD1	TRBJ2-3	NA	ASSRQGSLTDTQY